The 13 T cell receptor beta chains in this list originate from one sample, sequenced in a study of blood T cells in healthy people across ages. Through a sample-barcoded 5' primer and a J-beta primer mix, a second PCR was run for roughly 7 to 11 cycles. TCRdb re-analysed the 5' RACE reads in MiXCR, keeping a single row per CDR3 protein. The sample lists under 800,000 distinct CDR3 sequences, around 20% occurring once. The sample was blood. These receptors were obtained from an older man in good health.

This clonotype turned up a few times. V usage is TRBV28 and J usage is TRBJ2-3; D is ambiguous. There are 18 residues in the CDR3. Germline loops: CDR1 MDHEN, CDR2 SYDVKM. With 3 bases removed from V and 3 bases from J, the gap between germline ends came to 22 bases. This chain's CDR3 is CASSFGPPRGGKTDTQYF. Here the CDR3 DNA reads TGTGCCAGCAGTTTCGGCCCCCCCCGCGGTGGGAAGACAGATACGCAGTATTTT.

The V and J genes are TRBV2 and TRBJ1-1; D is uncertain. From germline, CDR1 is SNHLY and CDR2 FYNNEI. V lost 3 bases, J lost 1 base, and 6 bases lay in between. The CDR3 has 13 residues. The CDR3 coding sequence is TGTGCCAGCAGTGACTATTCGAACACTGAAGCTTTCTTT. This sequence encodes CASSDYSNTEAFF.

This clonotype was counted between two and nine times. The chain carries TRBV7-9 and TRBJ2-3; tentatively, D is TRBD2 (6 bases). CDR1 SEHNR and CDR2 FQNEAQ come from the germline V gene (reference sequence). The ends were cut back, 1 base at V and 6 bases at J, with 14 bases in the middle. This CDR3 region has 15 residues. CDR3 amino acids: CASSLVIQGGDTQYF. The CDR3 bases are TGTGCCAGCAGCTTAGTTATACAAGGAGGGGATACGCAGTATTTT.

In this sample, this clonotype turned up many times. This chain links TRBV20-1 with TRBJ2-7, with no clear D. CDR1 DFQATT and CDR2 SNEGSKA come from the germline V gene (reference sequence). The V gene lost 2 bases and the J gene lost 7 bases, with 9 bases spanning the gap. There are 11 residues in the CDR3. CDR3 loop: CSARRGMEQYF. CDR3 nucleotide sequence: TGCAGTGCTAGAAGAGGAATGGAGCAGTACTTC.

This clonotype turned up a few times. The CDR3 coding sequence is TGTGCCAGCAGTGAACAGGGGCACACTGAAGCTTTCTTT. Translation: CASSEQGHTEAFF. This chain uses TRBV6-4 with TRBJ1-1; the match to TRBD1 covers 7 bases. The germline V gene encodes CDR1 MRHNA and CDR2 SNTAGT. CDR3 length: 13 amino acids. Unmatched junction bases numbered 1, after V lost 3 bases and J lost 3 bases.

Comment on this clonotype: A read error may produce the germline difference seen at one junction end. The chain joins TRBV9 to TRBJ2-3; D not certain. This CDR3 has 14 residues. Per the germline V gene, CDR1 is SGDLS and CDR2 is YYNGEE. The CDR3 region is CVSSVLGSADTQYF. For the CDR3, the DNA is TGTGTCAGCAGCGTACTTGGTTCGGCAGATACGCAGTATTTT. Full variable domain (outside the CDR3, taken from reference TRBV9 and TRBJ2-3): DSGVTQTPKHLITATGQRVTLRCSPRSGDLSVYWYQQSLDQGLQFLIQYYNGEERAKGNILERFSAQQFPDLHSELNLSSLELGDSALYFCVSSVLGSADTQYFGPGTRLTVL.

The chain recombines TRBV12-3 or TRBV12-4 with TRBJ1-4; D is ambiguous. The CDR3 totals 14 residues. V was pared by 11 bases and J by 4 bases, with 17 bases between. The CDR3: CACGAAEGNEKLFF. CDR3 nucleotide sequence: TGTGCCTGCGGTGCCGCAGAGGGTAATGAAAAACTGTTTTTT.

This clonotype came up a few times. The rearrangement uses TRBV28 and TRBJ1-4; D uncertain. The germline V and J ends were trimmed by 5 bases and 7 bases, with 8 bases remaining between them. This CDR3 contains 12 residues. Germline CDR1 MDHEN, CDR2 SYDVKM. For the CDR3, the DNA is TGTGCCAGCAGTCTTATAGGTGAAAAACTGTTTTTT. It specifies CASSLIGEKLFF.

The chain has TRBV18 and TRBJ2-5, with a weak D call TRBD1 (6 bases). CDR1 is KGHSH and CDR2 is LQKENI in the germline V gene. This CDR3 has 15 amino acids. V shed 4 bases and J shed 7 bases, with 19 bases lying between them. CDR3 sequence reads: CASSLDQWDIGTQYF. The CDR3 bases are TGTGCCAGCTCACTCGACCAATGGGACATCGGGACCCAGTACTTC.

The CDR3 reads CASSRPGLPYNEQFF. For the CDR3, the DNA is TGTGCCAGCAGCCGACCGGGACTGCCGTACAATGAGCAGTTCTTC. The V call is TRBV7-8, the J call TRBJ2-1; D perhaps matches TRBD2 (6 bases). This CDR3 contains 15 residues. Trimming left V 5 bases short and J 4 bases short, with 15 bases between. Germline V gene data show CDR1 as SGHVS and CDR2 as FQNEAQ.

This clonotype has a handful of counts. The V call is TRBV6-2 or TRBV6-3, the J call TRBJ2-5, with TRBD1 as a possible D gene (5 bases). Trimming removed 6 bases at V and 1 base at J, with 18 bases between. CDR1 is MNHEY and CDR2 is SVGEGT in the germline V gene. This CDR3 has 16 amino acids. This chain's CDR3 is CASSSTRQNLQETQYF. The CDR3 nucleotides are TGTGCCAGCAGCTCAACGAGACAGAACCTCCAAGAGACCCAGTACTTC.

This clonotype has a count of ten or more. The rearrangement uses TRBV6-1 and TRBJ2-5; 11 bases align to TRBD2. This CDR3 contains 16 residues. In germline, CDR1 is MNHNS, CDR2 SASEGT. Losses at the gene ends were 7 bases for V and 7 bases for J; bases not matched to a gene: 14. The CDR3 here is CASILAGAVGAGTQYF. In DNA form, the CDR3 reads TGTGCCAGCATACTAGCGGGAGCGGTTGGCGCGGGGACCCAGTACTTC.

J is TRBJ2-5 and V is TRBV5-1; D is unclear. The CDR3 contains 13 residues. Trimming took 0 bases from V and 4 from J, leaving 7 bases between them. Germline V gene sequence: CDR1 SGHRS, CDR2 YFSETQ. The CDR3 protein is CASSLARPETQYF. The CDR3 DNA is TGCGCCAGCAGCTTGGCCAGGCCAGAGACCCAGTACTTC.